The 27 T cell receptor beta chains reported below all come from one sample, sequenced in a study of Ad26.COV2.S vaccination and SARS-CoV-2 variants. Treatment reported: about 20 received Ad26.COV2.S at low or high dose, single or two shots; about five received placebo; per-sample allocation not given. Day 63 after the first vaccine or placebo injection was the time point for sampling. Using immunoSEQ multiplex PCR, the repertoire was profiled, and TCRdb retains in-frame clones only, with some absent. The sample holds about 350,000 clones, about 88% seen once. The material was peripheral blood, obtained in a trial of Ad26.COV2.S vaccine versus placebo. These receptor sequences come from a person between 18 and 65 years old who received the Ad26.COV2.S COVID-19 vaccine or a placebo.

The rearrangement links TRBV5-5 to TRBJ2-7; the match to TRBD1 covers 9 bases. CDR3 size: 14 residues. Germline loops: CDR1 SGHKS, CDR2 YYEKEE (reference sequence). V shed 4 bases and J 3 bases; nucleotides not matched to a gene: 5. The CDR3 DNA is TGTGCCAGCAGCCCCGGACAGGGGAACTACGAGCAGTACTTC. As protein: CASSPGQGNYEQYF.

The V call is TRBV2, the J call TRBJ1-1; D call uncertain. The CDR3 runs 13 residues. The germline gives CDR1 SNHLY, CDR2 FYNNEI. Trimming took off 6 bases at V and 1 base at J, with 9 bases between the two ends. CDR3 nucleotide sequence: TGTGCCAGCAGCCCGGCCGCGAACACTGAAGCTTTCTTT. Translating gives CASSPAANTEAFF. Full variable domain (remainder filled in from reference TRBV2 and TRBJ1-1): EPEVTQTPSHQVTQMGQEVILRCVPISNHLYFYWYRQILGQKVEFLVSFYNNEISEKSEIFDDQFSVERPDGSNFTLKIRSTKLEDSAMYFCASSPAANTEAFFGQGTRLTVV.

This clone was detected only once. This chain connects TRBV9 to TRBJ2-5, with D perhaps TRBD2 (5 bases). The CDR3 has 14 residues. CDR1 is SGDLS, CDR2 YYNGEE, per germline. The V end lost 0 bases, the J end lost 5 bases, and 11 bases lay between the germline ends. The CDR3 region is CASSVGGPGETQYF. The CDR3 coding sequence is TGTGCCAGCAGCGTAGGAGGGCCGGGGGAGACCCAGTACTTC. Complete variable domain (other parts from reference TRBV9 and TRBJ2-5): DSGVTQTPKHLITATGQRVTLRCSPRSGDLSVYWYQQSLDQGLQFLIQYYNGEERAKGNILERFSAQQFPDLHSELNLSSLELGDSALYFCASSVGGPGETQYFGPGTRLLVL.

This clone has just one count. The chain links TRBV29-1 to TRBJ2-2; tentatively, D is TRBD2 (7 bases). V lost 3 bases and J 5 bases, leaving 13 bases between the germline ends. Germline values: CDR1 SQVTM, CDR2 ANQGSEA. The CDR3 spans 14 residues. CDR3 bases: TGCAGCGTTGACGGGGGGCTAGGGACCGGGGAGCTGTTTTTT. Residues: CSVDGGLGTGELFF.

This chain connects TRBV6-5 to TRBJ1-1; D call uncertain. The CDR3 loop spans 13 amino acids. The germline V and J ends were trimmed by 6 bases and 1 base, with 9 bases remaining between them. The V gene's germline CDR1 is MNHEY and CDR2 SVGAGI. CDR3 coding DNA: TGTGCCAGCAGGGAGCGTGGGAACACTGAAGCTTTCTTT. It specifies CASRERGNTEAFF.

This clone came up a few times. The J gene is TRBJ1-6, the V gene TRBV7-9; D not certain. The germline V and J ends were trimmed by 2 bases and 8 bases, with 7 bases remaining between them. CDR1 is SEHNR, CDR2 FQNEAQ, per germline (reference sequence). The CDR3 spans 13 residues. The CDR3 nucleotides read TGTGCCAGCAGCTTAATCGAAGATTCACCCCTCCACTTT. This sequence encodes CASSLIEDSPLHF.

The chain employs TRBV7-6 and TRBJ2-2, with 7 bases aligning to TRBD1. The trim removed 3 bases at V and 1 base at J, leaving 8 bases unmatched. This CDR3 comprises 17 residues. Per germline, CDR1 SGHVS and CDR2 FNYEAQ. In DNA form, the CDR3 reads TGTGCCAGCAGCTTGACCACGGGACAGATGAACACCGGGGAGCTGTTTTTT. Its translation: CASSLTTGQMNTGELFF.

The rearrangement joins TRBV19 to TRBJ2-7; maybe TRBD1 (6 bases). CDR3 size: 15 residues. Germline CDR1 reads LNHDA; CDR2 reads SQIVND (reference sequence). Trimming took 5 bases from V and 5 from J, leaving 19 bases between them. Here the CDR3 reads CASSGRTVGMNEQYF. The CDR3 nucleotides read TGTGCCAGTAGTGGACGGACAGTGGGGATGAACGAGCAGTACTTC.

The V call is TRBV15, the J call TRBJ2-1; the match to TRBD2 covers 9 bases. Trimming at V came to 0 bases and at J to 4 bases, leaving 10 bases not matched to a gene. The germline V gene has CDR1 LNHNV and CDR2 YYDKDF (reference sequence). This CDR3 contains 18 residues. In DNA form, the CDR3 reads TGTGCCACCAGCAGAGACCCTAACCTAGCGGGAATTTACAATGAGCAGTTCTTC. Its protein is CATSRDPNLAGIYNEQFF. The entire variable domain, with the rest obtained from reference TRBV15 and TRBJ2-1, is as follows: DAMVIQNPRYQVTQFGKPVTLSCSQTLNHNVMYWYQQKSSQAPKLLFHYYDKDFNNEADTPDNFQSRRPNTSFCFLDIRSPGLGDTAMYLCATSRDPNLAGIYNEQFFGPGTRLTVL.

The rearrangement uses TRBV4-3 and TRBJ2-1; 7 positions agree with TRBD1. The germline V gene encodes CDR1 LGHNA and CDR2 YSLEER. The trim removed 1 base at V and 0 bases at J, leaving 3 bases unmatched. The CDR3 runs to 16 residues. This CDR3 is CASSQGGGGSYNEQFF. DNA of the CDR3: TGCGCCAGCAGCCAAGGAGGGGGCGGCTCCTACAATGAGCAGTTCTTC.

The CDR3 reads CASSDQGLGNTEAFF. The CDR3 coding sequence is TGTGCCAGCAGTGACCAGGGGTTAGGGAACACTGAAGCTTTCTTT. This rearrangement joins TRBV6-4 to TRBJ1-1, with D possibly TRBD1 on 6 matching bases. Germline lookup yields CDR1 MRHNA and CDR2 SNTAGT. The CDR3 runs to 15 residues. V shed 2 bases and J shed 1 base, with 11 bases lying between them.

CDR3 sequence (DNA): TGCGCCAGCAGCTTAGGGGGAGTGGTGGGGCGTACAGATACGCAGTATTTT. Its translation is CASSLGGVVGRTDTQYF. This rearrangement joins TRBV5-1 to TRBJ2-3; D perhaps matches TRBD1 (6 bases). CDR1 is SGHRS and CDR2 is YFSETQ in the germline V gene. The length of the CDR3 is 17 residues. Trimming took off 2 bases at V and 3 bases at J, with 19 bases between the two ends.

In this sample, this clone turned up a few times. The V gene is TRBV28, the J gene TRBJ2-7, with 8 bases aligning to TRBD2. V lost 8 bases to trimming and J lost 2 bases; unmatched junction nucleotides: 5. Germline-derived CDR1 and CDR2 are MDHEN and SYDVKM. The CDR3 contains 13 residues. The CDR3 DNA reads TGTGCCAGCTTGGCCGGGGGGGCCTACGAGCAGTACTTC. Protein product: CASLAGGAYEQYF.

The CDR3: CASSFLLGRYNEQFF. The CDR3 DNA sequence: TGTGCCAGCAGTTTTTTACTAGGACGATACAATGAGCAGTTCTTC. V gene TRBV7-6 combines with J gene TRBJ2-1, with D possibly TRBD2 on 5 matching bases. The CDR3 consists of 15 residues. V lost 6 bases, J lost 4 bases, and 16 bases lay in between. CDR1 SGHVS and CDR2 FNYEAQ come from the germline V gene.

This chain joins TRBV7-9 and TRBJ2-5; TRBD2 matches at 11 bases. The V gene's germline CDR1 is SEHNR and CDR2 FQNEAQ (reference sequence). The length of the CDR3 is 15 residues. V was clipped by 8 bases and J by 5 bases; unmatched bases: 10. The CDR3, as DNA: TGTGCCAGCGGTAGACTAGCGGGACAGCGGGAGACCCAGTACTTC. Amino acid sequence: CASGRLAGQRETQYF.

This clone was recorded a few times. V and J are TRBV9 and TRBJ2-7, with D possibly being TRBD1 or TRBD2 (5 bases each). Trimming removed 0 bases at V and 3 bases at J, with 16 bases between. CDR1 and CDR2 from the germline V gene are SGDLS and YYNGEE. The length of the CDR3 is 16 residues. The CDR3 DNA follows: TGTGCCAGCAGCGTAGGAGAGATCCGGGACGGCTACGAGCAGTACTTC. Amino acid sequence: CASSVGEIRDGYEQYF.

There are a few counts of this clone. DNA of the CDR3: TGTGCCAGCTCACCTGGCGGGCCCACCCAGGCCGGCTACACCTTC. Protein product: CASSPGGPTQAGYTF. The rearrangement links TRBV18 to TRBJ1-2; D call uncertain. Looked up from germline, CDR1 is KGHSH and CDR2 is LQKENI. The V gene lost 3 bases and the J gene lost 8 bases, with 19 bases spanning the gap. The CDR3 is 15 residues long.

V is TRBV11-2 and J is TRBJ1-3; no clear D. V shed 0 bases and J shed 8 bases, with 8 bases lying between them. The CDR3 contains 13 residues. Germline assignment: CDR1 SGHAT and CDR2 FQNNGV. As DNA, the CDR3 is TGTGCCAGCAGCTTAGATCTGGGAGACACCATATATTTT. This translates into CASSLDLGDTIYF. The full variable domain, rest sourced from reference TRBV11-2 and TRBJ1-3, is EAGVAQSPRYKIIEKRQSVAFWCNPISGHATLYWYQQILGQGPKLLIQFQNNGVVDDSQLPKDRFSAERLKGVDSTLKIQPAKLEDSAVYLCASSLDLGDTIYFGEGSWLTVV.

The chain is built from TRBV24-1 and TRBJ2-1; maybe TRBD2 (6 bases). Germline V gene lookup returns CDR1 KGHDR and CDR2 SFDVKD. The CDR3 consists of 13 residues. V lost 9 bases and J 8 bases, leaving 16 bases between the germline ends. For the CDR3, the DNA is TGTGCCACCTCTCGACCGGGGGTGGATGAGCAGTTCTTC. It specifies CATSRPGVDEQFF.

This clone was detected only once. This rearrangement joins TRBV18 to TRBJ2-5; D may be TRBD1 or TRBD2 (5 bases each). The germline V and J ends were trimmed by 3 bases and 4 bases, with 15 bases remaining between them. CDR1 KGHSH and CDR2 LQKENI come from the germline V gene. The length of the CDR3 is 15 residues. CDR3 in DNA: TGTGCCAGCTCACCCCGGGACGGTGTGGGAGAGACCCAGTACTTC. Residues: CASSPRDGVGETQYF.

CDR3 region: CASSYTGATGELFF. DNA of the CDR3: TGTGCCAGCAGTTATACAGGGGCCACCGGGGAGCTGTTTTTT. The genes are TRBV7-2 and TRBJ2-2, with 7 bases that match TRBD1. CDR1 is SGHTA and CDR2 is FQGNSA in the germline V gene. Trimming at V came to 6 bases and at J to 4 bases, leaving 5 bases not matched to a gene. The CDR3 is made up of 14 amino acids.

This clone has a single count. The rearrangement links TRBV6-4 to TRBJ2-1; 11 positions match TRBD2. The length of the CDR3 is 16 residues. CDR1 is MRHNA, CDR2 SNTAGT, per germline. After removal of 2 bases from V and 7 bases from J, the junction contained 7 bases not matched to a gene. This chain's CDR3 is CASSDHSGRGKNEQFF. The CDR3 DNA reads TGTGCCAGCAGTGACCATAGCGGGAGGGGTAAAAATGAGCAGTTCTTC.

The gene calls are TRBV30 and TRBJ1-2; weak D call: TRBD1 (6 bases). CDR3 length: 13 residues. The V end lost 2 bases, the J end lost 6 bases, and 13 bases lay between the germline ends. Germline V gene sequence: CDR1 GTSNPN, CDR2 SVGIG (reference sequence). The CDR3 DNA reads TGTGCCTGGAGTCTACAGGGTTCGAATGGCTACACCTTC. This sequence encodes CAWSLQGSNGYTF.

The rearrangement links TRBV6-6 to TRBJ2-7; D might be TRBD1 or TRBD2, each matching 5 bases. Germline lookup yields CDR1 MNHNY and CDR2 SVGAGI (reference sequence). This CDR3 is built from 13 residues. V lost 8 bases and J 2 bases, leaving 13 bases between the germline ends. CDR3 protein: CASSRDGAYEQYF. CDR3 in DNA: TGTGCCAGCTCCCGGGACGGTGCCTACGAGCAGTACTTC.

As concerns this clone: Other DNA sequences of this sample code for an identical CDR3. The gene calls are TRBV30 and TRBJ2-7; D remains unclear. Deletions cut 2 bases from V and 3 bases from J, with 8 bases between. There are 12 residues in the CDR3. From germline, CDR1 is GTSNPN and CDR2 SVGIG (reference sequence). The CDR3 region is CAWSLGNYEQYF. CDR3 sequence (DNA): TGTGCCTGGAGTTTGGGGAACTACGAGCAGTACTTC.

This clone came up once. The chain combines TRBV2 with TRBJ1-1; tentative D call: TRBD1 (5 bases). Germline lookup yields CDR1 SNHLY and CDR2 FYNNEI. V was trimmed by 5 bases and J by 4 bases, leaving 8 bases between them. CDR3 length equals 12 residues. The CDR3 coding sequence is TGTGCCAGCAGTCCAGGGTCCACTGAAGCTTTCTTT. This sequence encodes CASSPGSTEAFF.

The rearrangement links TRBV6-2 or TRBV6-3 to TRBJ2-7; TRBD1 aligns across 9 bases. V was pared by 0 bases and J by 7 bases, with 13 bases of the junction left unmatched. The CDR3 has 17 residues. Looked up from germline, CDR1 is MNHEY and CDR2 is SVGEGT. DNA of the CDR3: TGTGCCAGCAGTTACTCGATTCGGGACAGGGATTTTATTGAGCAGTACTTC. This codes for CASSYSIRDRDFIEQYF.